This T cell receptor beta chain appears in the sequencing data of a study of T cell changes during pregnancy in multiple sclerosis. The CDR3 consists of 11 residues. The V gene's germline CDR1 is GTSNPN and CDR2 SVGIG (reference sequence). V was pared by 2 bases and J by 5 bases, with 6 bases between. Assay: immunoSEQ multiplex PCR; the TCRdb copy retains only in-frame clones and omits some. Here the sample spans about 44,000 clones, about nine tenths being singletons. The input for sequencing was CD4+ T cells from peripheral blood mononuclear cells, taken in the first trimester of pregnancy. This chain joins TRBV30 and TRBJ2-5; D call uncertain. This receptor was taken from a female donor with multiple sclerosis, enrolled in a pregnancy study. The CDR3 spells CAWSPGETQYF. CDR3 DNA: TGTGCCTGGAGTCCCGGGGAGACCCAGTACTTC.